This is a list of T cell receptor beta chains from one sample in a study of blood T cells in healthy people across ages. MiXCR, applied by TCRdb to the 5' RACE reads, yields one record per CDR3 protein. The sample has fewer than 800,000 distinct CDR3 sequences, approximately 29% seen once. Sequencing was carried out using blood. These receptor sequences come from a woman of 80 years or more in good health. The CDR3 runs from the conserved cysteine through the conserved F or W. D genes are given only for firm matches. Clone sizes are given selectively: once, few, many, or a class where the clone is expanded.

clone_size d_call j_call v_call cdr3_aa cdr3_nt
- - TRBJ2-3 TRBV6-5 CASSYGGSGTSSTDTQYF TGTGCCAGCAGTTACGGGGGTAGCGGCACCTCTAGCACAGATACGCAGTATTTT
few TRBD1 TRBJ1-1 TRBV7-2 CASSSTPGQVSRNTEAFF TGTGCCAGCAGCTCCACACCGGGACAGGTCTCACGGAACACTGAAGCTTTCTTT
few - TRBJ1-2 TRBV9 CASSVGTASNYGYTF TGTGCCAGCAGCGTAGGGACAGCTTCTAACTATGGCTACACCTTC
- - TRBJ1-5 TRBV30 CAWRDGGGGGNQPQHF TGTGCCTGGAGAGATGGCGGGGGAGGCGGCAATCAGCCCCAGCATTTT
- - TRBJ2-7 TRBV29-1 CSAPGPGTYKQYF TGCAGCGCCCCGGGACCGGGCACCTACAAGCAGTACTTC
few TRBD2 TRBJ2-3 TRBV14 CASSRSGLTDTQYF TGTGCCAGCAGCCGATCGGGACTAACGGATACGCAGTATTTT
many - TRBJ1-1 TRBV7-9 CASSPTRTGFGTEAFF TGTGCCAGCAGCCCTACACGTACAGGGTTTGGGACTGAAGCTTTCTTT
many TRBD2 TRBJ2-1 TRBV9 CASSVSGGARNEQFF TGTGCCAGCAGCGTAAGCGGGGGGGCCCGAAATGAGCAGTTCTTC
many - TRBJ1-5 TRBV6-5 CASSQQESNQPQHF TGTGCCAGCAGTCAACAGGAATCCAATCAGCCCCAGCATTTT
- - TRBJ1-2 TRBV6-6 CASSYSRGGGYGYTF TGTGCCAGCAGTTACTCCCGGGGAGGGGGCTATGGCTACACCTTC
- - TRBJ1-1 TRBV5-4 CASNSVLGTEAFF TGTGCCAGCAACTCGGTCCTGGGGACTGAAGCTTTCTTT
- - TRBJ1-2 TRBV7-3 CASSPPFYSGEVYGYTF TGTGCCAGCAGCCCGCCTTTTTACTCGGGGGAAGTCTATGGCTACACCTTC
many - TRBJ2-6 TRBV12-5 CASGLTGANVLTF TGTGCTAGTGGTTTGACTGGGGCCAACGTCCTGACTTTC
- TRBD1 TRBJ2-5 TRBV5-1 CASSLARGRDRTQYF TGCGCCAGCAGCTTGGCCAGGGGGCGAGACAGGACCCAGTACTTC
many - TRBJ2-5 TRBV7-2 CASSLGLTAQETQYF TGTGCCAGCAGCTTAGGGTTGACAGCCCAAGAGACCCAGTACTTC
- - TRBJ2-1 TRBV7-2 CASSLDLETQFF TGTGCCAGCAGCTTAGACCTAGAGACCCAGTTCTTC
many - TRBJ2-7 TRBV7-9 CASSEGTTYEQYF TGTGCCAGCAGCGAGGGGACAACCTACGAGCAGTACTTC
many TRBD2 TRBJ2-7 TRBV5-5 CASSLVAGGLSYEQYF TGTGCCAGCAGCTTGGTAGCGGGGGGCTTGTCCTACGAGCAGTACTTC
- - TRBJ1-2 TRBV20-1 CSARQFSHYGYTF TGCAGTGCTAGACAGTTTTCCCACTATGGCTACACCTTC
- TRBD1 TRBJ1-1 TRBV5-4 CASSLMDRSAEAFF TGTGCCAGCAGCTTAATGGACAGGAGCGCTGAAGCTTTCTTT
many - TRBJ1-2 TRBV5-6 CASSPGIRRAHGYTF TGTGCCAGCAGCCCGGGTATCCGGAGGGCTCATGGCTACACCTTC
- TRBD1 TRBJ2-1 TRBV6-6 CASRPGGHNEQFF TGTGCCAGCAGGCCAGGGGGCCACAATGAGCAGTTCTTC
many TRBD2 TRBJ2-7 TRBV18 CASSPVGGFSYEQYF TGTGCCAGCTCACCGGTCGGGGGGTTCTCCTACGAGCAGTACTTC
many TRBD1 TRBJ2-5 TRBV30 CAWSRDRSQETQYF TGTGCCTGGAGTAGGGACAGGAGCCAAGAGACCCAGTACTTC
- - TRBJ2-7 TRBV18 CASSPQRTKSSYEQYF TGTGCCAGCTCACCACAGAGGACGAAGAGCTCCTACGAGCAGTACTTC
many - TRBJ2-1 TRBV7-2 CASSLVETNRQFF TGTGCCAGCAGCTTAGTAGAGACAAATCGTCAGTTCTTC
- TRBD1 TRBJ1-5 TRBV20-1 CSAVYRQGDNQPQHF TGCAGTGCAGTTTATCGACAGGGGGACAATCAGCCCCAGCATTTT
- - TRBJ2-1 TRBV10-3 CAISVDSYEQFF TGTGCCATCAGTGTGGATTCCTATGAGCAGTTCTTC
many - TRBJ1-1 TRBV7-8 CASSLAHGRQAFF TGTGCCAGCAGCTTAGCGCATGGGAGGCAAGCTTTCTTT
many - TRBJ2-6 TRBV5-5 CASSWEIGSGANVLTF TGTGCCAGCAGCTGGGAAATCGGGTCCGGGGCCAACGTCCTGACTTTC
many - TRBJ1-4 TRBV27 CASSPSEIRNEKLFF TGTGCCAGCAGTCCCTCAGAAATCCGTAATGAAAAACTGTTTTTT
- - TRBJ2-7 TRBV28 CASSSQLASSYEQYF TGTGCCAGCAGTTCTCAACTAGCAAGCTCCTACGAGCAGTACTTC
few TRBD2 TRBJ2-5 TRBV20-1 CSARDVSGAGSGTQYF TGCAGTGCTAGAGATGTTAGCGGGGCCGGGTCCGGGACCCAGTACTTC
- - TRBJ1-1 TRBV2 CASSSGEGFAEAFF TGTGCCAGCAGCTCCGGGGAGGGTTTTGCTGAAGCTTTCTTT
many TRBD2 TRBJ2-1 TRBV5-4 CASSSLAGAKYNEQFF TGTGCCAGCAGTTCTCTAGCGGGCGCGAAGTACAATGAGCAGTTCTTC
- - TRBJ2-7 TRBV7-3 CASSLLSGPYEQYF TGTGCCAGCAGCTTACTGTCAGGACCCTACGAGCAGTACTTC
- - TRBJ1-1 TRBV7-9 CASSLGGGEAFF TGTGCCAGCAGCTTGGGTGGGGGGGAAGCTTTCTTT
- - TRBJ2-3 TRBV24-1 CATSAERGLDTQYF TGTGCCACCAGTGCGGAGAGGGGTCTAGATACGCAGTATTTT
many TRBD1 TRBJ1-1 TRBV6-2/TRBV6-3 CASSGQGGWGTEAFF TGTGCCAGCAGCGGACAGGGGGGATGGGGCACTGAAGCTTTCTTT
- - TRBJ2-1 TRBV5-1 CASSSEQISSYNEQFF TGCGCCAGCAGCTCAGAGCAGATTAGCTCCTACAATGAGCAGTTCTTC
many - TRBJ1-5 TRBV6-2/TRBV6-3 CASRQSGNSNQPQHF TGTGCCAGTCGACAGAGCGGGAATAGCAATCAGCCCCAGCATTTT
- TRBD1 TRBJ2-1 TRBV30 CAWSRTGGSYNEQFF TGTGCCTGGTCCCGGACAGGGGGCTCCTACAATGAGCAGTTCTTC
many - TRBJ2-3 TRBV7-2 CASSPDWRTDTQYF TGTGCCAGCAGCCCTGATTGGAGGACAGATACGCAGTATTTT
many TRBD1 TRBJ2-7 TRBV30 CAGSQGASYEQYF TGTGCCGGCTCACAGGGGGCATCCTACGAGCAGTACTTC
many - TRBJ2-7 TRBV4-2 CASSQVAGGVPYEQYF TGTGCCAGCAGCCAAGTGGCCGGGGGCGTCCCCTACGAGCAGTACTTC
- - TRBJ2-5 TRBV28 CASSLVQGQETQYF TGTGCCAGCAGTTTAGTCCAGGGCCAAGAGACCCAGTACTTC
- TRBD1 TRBJ1-2 TRBV15 CATSRDTGANGYTF TGTGCCACCAGCAGAGATACAGGGGCGAATGGCTACACCTTC
many TRBD2 TRBJ2-3 TRBV29-1 CSVRGGTGDTQYF TGCAGCGTCCGGGGGGGGACGGGGGATACGCAGTATTTT
many - TRBJ2-3 TRBV10-3 CAISEGDNTDTQYF TGTGCCATCAGTGAGGGCGACAACACAGATACGCAGTATTTT
many TRBD2 TRBJ2-3 TRBV4-2 CASSQGTSGANTQYF TGTGCCAGCAGCCAGGGGACTAGCGGGGCGAATACGCAGTATTTT
once - TRBJ2-5 TRBV7-8 CASSPPGGGPAETQYF TGTGCCAGCAGCCCCCCAGGTGGGGGGCCAGCGGAGACCCAGTACTTC
- - TRBJ1-3 TRBV29-1 CSVSVSQSGNTIYF TGCAGCGTGTCGGTATCTCAATCTGGAAACACCATATATTTT
many TRBD1 TRBJ1-2 TRBV6-6 CASSYPGTDNYGYTF TGTGCCAGCAGTTACCCTGGGACAGACAACTATGGCTACACCTTC
many - TRBJ2-4 TRBV7-2 CASGPPTKNIQYF TGTGCCAGCGGACCCCCCACCAAAAACATTCAGTACTTC
few - TRBJ2-6 TRBV6-5 CASSLGRDSGANVLTF TGTGCCAGCAGCCTCGGCAGGGACTCTGGGGCCAACGTCCTGACTTTC
once - TRBJ2-3 TRBV12-3/TRBV12-4 CASSLGGWSTDAEYF TGTGCCAGCAGTCTCGGGGGCTGGAGCACAGATGCGGAGTATTTT
few - TRBJ1-1 TRBV28 CASIQTGRGTEAFF TGTGCCAGCATTCAGACAGGACGGGGGACTGAAGCTTTCTTT
many - TRBJ2-7 TRBV11-2 CASSFGRGEQYF TGTGCCAGCAGCTTCGGGCGCGGCGAGCAGTACTTC
- - TRBJ2-5 TRBV20-1 CSASRNSKETQYF TGCAGTGCTAGTCGGAACAGTAAAGAGACCCAGTACTTC
few - TRBJ1-3 TRBV4-2 CASSLIPDSSGNTIYF TGTGCCAGCAGCCTTATACCGGACAGCTCTGGAAACACCATATATTTT